This is a list of T cell receptor beta chains from one sample in a study of early T cells in non-severe SARS-CoV-2 infection. TCRdb redid the calling of the 5' RACE reads with MiXCR, one entry per CDR3 protein. The table shows 85,000 to 95,000 distinct CDR3 sequences, with about 15% occurring only once. Sequenced sample: whole blood. These TCRs come from an adult who was a healthcare worker with PCR-confirmed SARS-CoV-2 infection or an uninfected control (not recorded which). The CDR3 runs from the conserved cysteine through the conserved F or W. Each record gives: J gene, V gene, CDR3 protein.

J gene: TRBJ1-2; V gene: TRBV7-9; CDR3 protein: CASSLVWDGYTF
J gene: TRBJ2-3; V gene: TRBV9; CDR3 protein: CASSRGAAGGTDTQYF
J gene: TRBJ2-2; V gene: TRBV7-9; CDR3 protein: CASSPLGRGHGTGELFF
J gene: TRBJ2-1; V gene: TRBV28; CDR3 protein: CASSLVQGGRNEQFF
J gene: TRBJ1-1; V gene: TRBV12-3/TRBV12-4; CDR3 protein: CASGRGGNTEAFF
J gene: TRBJ1-6; V gene: TRBV30; CDR3 protein: CAWTGTAPSPLHF
J gene: TRBJ2-1; V gene: TRBV12-3/TRBV12-4; CDR3 protein: CASSLRPNEQFF
J gene: TRBJ1-5; V gene: TRBV3-1; CDR3 protein: CASSPTFNQPQHF
J gene: TRBJ1-1; V gene: TRBV30; CDR3 protein: CAWETGGGRGAFF
J gene: TRBJ1-1; V gene: TRBV7-9; CDR3 protein: CASSFTAYGGGPREAFF
J gene: TRBJ1-6; V gene: TRBV12-3/TRBV12-4; CDR3 protein: CASSLWNSPLHF
J gene: TRBJ2-3; V gene: TRBV9; CDR3 protein: CASSVVRGGGTDTQYF
J gene: TRBJ2-5; V gene: TRBV29-1; CDR3 protein: CSVVPRRDFGETQYF
J gene: TRBJ1-5; V gene: TRBV7-2; CDR3 protein: CASSLVPGGAGNQPQHF
J gene: TRBJ2-5; V gene: TRBV30; CDR3 protein: CAWSAASRETQYF
J gene: TRBJ2-2; V gene: TRBV20-1; CDR3 protein: CSASSLAGNTGELFF
J gene: TRBJ2-3; V gene: TRBV5-5; CDR3 protein: CASRLQGGSDTQYF
J gene: TRBJ2-1; V gene: TRBV24-1; CDR3 protein: CATGLAGAHEQFF
J gene: TRBJ2-1; V gene: TRBV5-1; CDR3 protein: CASSLTSDEQFF
J gene: TRBJ1-5; V gene: TRBV5-5; CDR3 protein: CASSVAWSNQPQHF
J gene: TRBJ2-5; V gene: TRBV12-3/TRBV12-4; CDR3 protein: CASSLEGGTNQETQYF
J gene: TRBJ2-5; V gene: TRBV29-1; CDR3 protein: CSVFGSVTQYF
J gene: TRBJ2-3; V gene: TRBV4-1; CDR3 protein: CASSQDWHRADTQYF
J gene: TRBJ2-4; V gene: TRBV20-1; CDR3 protein: CSARDQRGPKNIQYF
J gene: TRBJ1-1; V gene: TRBV12-3/TRBV12-4; CDR3 protein: CASSPGARGTEAFF
J gene: TRBJ1-2; V gene: TRBV7-2; CDR3 protein: CASSFEGLSGYTF
J gene: TRBJ2-6; V gene: TRBV5-1; CDR3 protein: CASSFRSGANVLTF
J gene: TRBJ1-2; V gene: TRBV29-1; CDR3 protein: CSAIDREAFYTF
J gene: TRBJ2-2; V gene: TRBV10-3; CDR3 protein: CATLGTESRTGELFF
J gene: TRBJ2-5; V gene: TRBV4-2; CDR3 protein: CASSQDNRLAGRQETQYF